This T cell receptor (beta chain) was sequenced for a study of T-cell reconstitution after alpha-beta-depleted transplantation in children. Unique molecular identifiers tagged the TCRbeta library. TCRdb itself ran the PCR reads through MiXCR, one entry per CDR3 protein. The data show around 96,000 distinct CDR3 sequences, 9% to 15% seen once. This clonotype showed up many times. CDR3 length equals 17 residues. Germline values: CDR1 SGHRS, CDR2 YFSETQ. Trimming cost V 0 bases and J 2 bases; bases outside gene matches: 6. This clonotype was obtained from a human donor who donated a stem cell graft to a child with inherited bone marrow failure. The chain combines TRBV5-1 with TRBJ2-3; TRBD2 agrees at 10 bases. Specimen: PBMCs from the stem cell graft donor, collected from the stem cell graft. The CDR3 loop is CASSLELAGVSTDTQYF. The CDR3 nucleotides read TGCGCCAGCAGCTTGGAGCTAGCGGGGGTTTCCACAGATACGCAGTATTTT.